The TCR beta chain described here comes from a study of blood T cell repertoires in COVID-19. In the study overall: Samples of COVID-19 (acute and convalescent) were obtained from the United States, Italy and Spain. Sample material is recorded as cDNA or gDNA derived from T cells, B-cell-depleted T cells, or PBMCs.

Original processing methods: The assay estimated nucleated cells by amplifying reference gene primers. Sequencing was performed with immunoSEQ multiplex PCR; in TCRdb, only in-frame clones are kept and a portion is missing. The V and J calls and the clone size are those of that table, but D and trimming were determined from the DNA. Here the sample spans around 300,000 clones, around 90% being singletons. The germline gives CDR1 SEHNR, CDR2 FQNEAQ (reference sequence). CDR3 length: 16 residues. V shed 3 bases and J shed 0 bases, with 13 bases lying between them. The sequencing sample was made of peripheral blood. The chain couples TRBV7-9 to TRBJ2-3; weak D call: TRBD1 (5 bases). The TCR comes from a man aged 18 to 29 with active or convalescent COVID-19. The CDR3 loop reads CASSFDRRTSTDTQYF. The CDR3 DNA sequence: TGTGCCAGCAGCTTCGACAGACGAACTAGCACAGATACGCAGTATTTT.